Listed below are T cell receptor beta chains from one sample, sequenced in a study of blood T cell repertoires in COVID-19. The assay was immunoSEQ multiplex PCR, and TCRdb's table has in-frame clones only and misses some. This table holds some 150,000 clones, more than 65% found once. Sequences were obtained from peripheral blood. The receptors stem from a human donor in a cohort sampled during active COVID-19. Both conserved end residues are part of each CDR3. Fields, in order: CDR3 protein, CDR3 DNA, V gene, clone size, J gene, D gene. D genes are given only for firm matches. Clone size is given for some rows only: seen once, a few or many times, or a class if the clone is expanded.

CDR3aa: CASSHQRQPNQPQHF; CDR3nt: TGTGCCAGTAGTCACCAAAGACAGCCCAATCAGCCCCAGCATTTT; v_gene: TRBV19; abundance: few; j_gene: TRBJ1-5; d_gene: -
CDR3aa: CASSLGGQGARETQYF; CDR3nt: TGCGCCAGCAGCTTGGGTGGACAGGGGGCAAGAGAGACCCAGTACTTC; v_gene: TRBV5-1; abundance: once; j_gene: TRBJ2-5; d_gene: TRBD1
CDR3aa: CASSDLGAGNSPLHF; CDR3nt: TGTGCCAGCAGTGATTTGGGGGCTGGGAATTCACCCCTCCACTTT; v_gene: TRBV2; abundance: once; j_gene: TRBJ1-6; d_gene: -
CDR3aa: CASSQGIYNEQFF; CDR3nt: TGTGCCAGCTCACAGGGGATATACAATGAGCAGTTCTTC; v_gene: TRBV18; abundance: -; j_gene: TRBJ2-1; d_gene: -
CDR3aa: CASSITATTYEQYF; CDR3nt: TGTGCCAGTAGTATTACGGCAACTACCTACGAGCAGTACTTC; v_gene: TRBV19; abundance: -; j_gene: TRBJ2-7; d_gene: -
CDR3aa: CASRDREKSPLHF; CDR3nt: TGTGCCAGCAGGGACAGGGAAAAGTCACCCCTCCACTTT; v_gene: TRBV2; abundance: -; j_gene: TRBJ1-6; d_gene: TRBD1
CDR3aa: CASSPQQGTDTEAFF; CDR3nt: TGCGCCAGCAGCCCTCAACAGGGAACAGACACTGAAGCTTTCTTT; v_gene: TRBV5-1; abundance: -; j_gene: TRBJ1-1; d_gene: -
CDR3aa: CASSPIDRVGTEAFF; CDR3nt: TGTGCCAGTAGTCCTATCGACAGGGTGGGCACTGAAGCTTTCTTT; v_gene: TRBV19; abundance: -; j_gene: TRBJ1-1; d_gene: TRBD1
CDR3aa: CASSYKFGTGAYEQYF; CDR3nt: TGTGCCAGCAGTTACAAGTTCGGGACAGGGGCCTACGAGCAGTACTTC; v_gene: TRBV6-5; abundance: -; j_gene: TRBJ2-7; d_gene: TRBD1
CDR3aa: CASSLEREQYF; CDR3nt: TGTGCCAGCAGCTTAGAGAGGGAGCAGTACTTC; v_gene: TRBV11-2; abundance: -; j_gene: TRBJ2-7; d_gene: -
CDR3aa: CASSISRGPYWGYTF; CDR3nt: TGTGCCAGTAGTATCTCCAGGGGGCCTTATTGGGGCTACACCTTC; v_gene: TRBV19; abundance: -; j_gene: TRBJ1-2; d_gene: TRBD1
CDR3aa: CASSLGIAGSYNEQFF; CDR3nt: TGTGCCAGCAGCTTAGGGATCGCGGGGTCCTACAATGAGCAGTTCTTC; v_gene: TRBV7-3; abundance: -; j_gene: TRBJ2-1; d_gene: -
CDR3aa: CASSLGQRETQYF; CDR3nt: TGTGCCAGCAGCCTCGGACAGAGGGAGACCCAGTACTTC; v_gene: TRBV7-2; abundance: once; j_gene: TRBJ2-5; d_gene: -
CDR3aa: CASSLYGEETQYF; CDR3nt: TGCGCCAGCAGCTTGTACGGGGAAGAGACCCAGTACTTC; v_gene: TRBV5-1; abundance: -; j_gene: TRBJ2-5; d_gene: -
CDR3aa: CASSGTSGNEQFF; CDR3nt: TGCGCCAGCAGCGGGACTAGCGGTAATGAGCAGTTCTTC; v_gene: TRBV5-1; abundance: -; j_gene: TRBJ2-1; d_gene: TRBD2
CDR3aa: CASSRGAEFTQYF; CDR3nt: TGTGCCAGCAGCCGTGGGGCCGAGTTCACGCAGTATTTT; v_gene: TRBV7-3; abundance: once; j_gene: TRBJ2-3; d_gene: -
CDR3aa: CASSSPQDRSSYNEQFF; CDR3nt: TGTGCCAGCAGCTCCCCTCAAGACAGGAGCTCCTACAATGAGCAGTTCTTC; v_gene: TRBV7-9; abundance: -; j_gene: TRBJ2-1; d_gene: -
CDR3aa: CATSRDRGWSDEQFF; CDR3nt: TGTGCCACCAGCAGGGACAGGGGTTGGTCGGATGAGCAGTTCTTC; v_gene: TRBV15; abundance: -; j_gene: TRBJ2-1; d_gene: TRBD1
CDR3aa: CASSGGGNQPQHF; CDR3nt: TGTGCCAGCTCAGGGGGGGGCAATCAGCCCCAGCATTTT; v_gene: TRBV18; abundance: once; j_gene: TRBJ1-5; d_gene: -
CDR3aa: CATSPGGFSNQPQHF; CDR3nt: TGTGCCACCTCTCCAGGCGGGTTTAGCAATCAGCCCCAGCATTTT; v_gene: TRBV24-1; abundance: -; j_gene: TRBJ1-5; d_gene: -
CDR3aa: CASSSGQGAGTEAFF; CDR3nt: TGTGCCAGCAGCTCCGGACAGGGGGCCGGTACTGAAGCTTTCTTT; v_gene: TRBV7-9; abundance: -; j_gene: TRBJ1-1; d_gene: TRBD1
CDR3aa: CASRGLGGYTF; CDR3nt: TGTGCCAGCAGGGGGCTCGGGGGCTACACCTTC; v_gene: TRBV19; abundance: -; j_gene: TRBJ1-2; d_gene: TRBD1
CDR3aa: CASSSHSGGVKDEQFF; CDR3nt: TGTGCCAGCAGCTCACATAGCGGGGGGGTAAAGGATGAGCAGTTCTTC; v_gene: TRBV7-2; abundance: -; j_gene: TRBJ2-1; d_gene: TRBD2
CDR3aa: CASSQNPGPQHF; CDR3nt: TGTGCCAGCAGCCAGAACCCGGGGCCCCAGCATTTT; v_gene: TRBV3-1/TRBV3-2; abundance: -; j_gene: TRBJ1-5; d_gene: -
CDR3aa: CASSLGQGNNSPLHF; CDR3nt: TGTGCCAGCAGCTTAGGCCAGGGGAATAATTCACCCCTCCACTTT; v_gene: TRBV7-8; abundance: -; j_gene: TRBJ1-6; d_gene: -
CDR3aa: CASSAGLAGYSYNEQFF; CDR3nt: TGTGCCAGCAGCGCCGGACTAGCGGGGTACTCCTACAATGAGCAGTTCTTC; v_gene: TRBV9; abundance: -; j_gene: TRBJ2-1; d_gene: TRBD2
CDR3aa: CASSKQGAGTGELFF; CDR3nt: TGTGCCAGCAGTAAACAGGGGGCTGGGACCGGGGAGCTGTTTTTT; v_gene: TRBV28; abundance: -; j_gene: TRBJ2-2; d_gene: TRBD1
CDR3aa: CASTHRGGSEAFF; CDR3nt: TGTGCCAGTACCCACAGGGGAGGTTCTGAAGCTTTCTTT; v_gene: TRBV19; abundance: few; j_gene: TRBJ1-1; d_gene: TRBD1
CDR3aa: CASSYSMPGTNEKLFF; CDR3nt: TGTGCCAGCAGTTACTCGATGCCAGGGACTAATGAAAAACTGTTTTTT; v_gene: TRBV6-6; abundance: -; j_gene: TRBJ1-4; d_gene: -
CDR3aa: CASSQGHTLTGELFF; CDR3nt: TGTGCCAGCAGCCAGGGACATACACTAACCGGGGAGCTGTTTTTT; v_gene: TRBV11-2; abundance: -; j_gene: TRBJ2-2; d_gene: -
CDR3aa: CASRPGGEKLFF; CDR3nt: TGTGCCAGCAGACCGGGAGGGGAAAAACTGTTTTTT; v_gene: TRBV12-3/TRBV12-4; abundance: -; j_gene: TRBJ1-4; d_gene: -
CDR3aa: CASSLYRQETQYF; CDR3nt: TGCGCCAGCAGCTTGTACAGACAAGAGACCCAGTACTTC; v_gene: TRBV5-1; abundance: once; j_gene: TRBJ2-5; d_gene: -
CDR3aa: CASSQGPDQPQHF; CDR3nt: TGTGCCAGCAGCCAAGGTCCGGATCAGCCCCAGCATTTT; v_gene: TRBV14; abundance: -; j_gene: TRBJ1-5; d_gene: -
CDR3aa: CASSPGTGQRNEKLFF; CDR3nt: TGTGCCAGCAGCCCAGGAACGGGACAGCGTAATGAAAAACTGTTTTTT; v_gene: TRBV7-2; abundance: -; j_gene: TRBJ1-4; d_gene: TRBD1
CDR3aa: CASSSGYLETQYF; CDR3nt: TGTGCCAGTAGCTCAGGGTATCTTGAGACCCAGTACTTC; v_gene: TRBV19; abundance: -; j_gene: TRBJ2-5; d_gene: -
CDR3aa: CASSKAPGQGAYEQYF; CDR3nt: TGTGCCAGCAGCAAAGCCCCGGGACAGGGGGCCTACGAGCAGTACTTC; v_gene: TRBV21-1; abundance: -; j_gene: TRBJ2-7; d_gene: -
CDR3aa: CASRSTGTGDYFEAFF; CDR3nt: TGCGCCAGCCGTTCCACCGGGACAGGGGACTACTTTGAAGCTTTCTTT; v_gene: TRBV4-1; abundance: -; j_gene: TRBJ1-1; d_gene: TRBD1
CDR3aa: CASSQFSGGTITLHF; CDR3nt: TGCGCCAGCAGCCAGTTCTCAGGGGGAACGATCACCCTCCACTTT; v_gene: TRBV4-1; abundance: few; j_gene: TRBJ1-6; d_gene: TRBD1
CDR3aa: CASSVEGSGLGEQYF; CDR3nt: TGTGCCAGCAGCGTAGAGGGATCAGGGTTAGGCGAGCAGTACTTC; v_gene: TRBV9; abundance: -; j_gene: TRBJ2-7; d_gene: -
CDR3aa: CASSLETGGQGSYTF; CDR3nt: TGTGCCAGCAGCTTAGAAACTGGAGGACAGGGTAGCTACACCTTC; v_gene: TRBV11-1; abundance: -; j_gene: TRBJ1-2; d_gene: TRBD1
CDR3aa: CASSLWGGQETQYF; CDR3nt: TGTGCCAGCAGCTTGTGGGGGGGTCAAGAGACCCAGTACTTC; v_gene: TRBV5-8; abundance: -; j_gene: TRBJ2-5; d_gene: TRBD2
CDR3aa: CASSVVEGYEQYF; CDR3nt: TGTGCCAGCAGCGTAGTGGAGGGCTACGAGCAGTACTTC; v_gene: TRBV9; abundance: -; j_gene: TRBJ2-7; d_gene: -
CDR3aa: CASSRIGWREKLFF; CDR3nt: TGTGCCAGCTCACGGATCGGGTGGAGGGAAAAACTGTTTTTT; v_gene: TRBV18; abundance: -; j_gene: TRBJ1-4; d_gene: -
CDR3aa: CASSPTGQGTSPLHF; CDR3nt: TGTGCCAGCAGTCCGACCGGACAGGGTACTTCACCCCTCCACTTT; v_gene: TRBV27; abundance: -; j_gene: TRBJ1-6; d_gene: TRBD1
CDR3aa: CASSLELARNTGELFF; CDR3nt: TGTGCCAGCAGCTTAGAGCTAGCGAGGAACACCGGGGAGCTGTTTTTT; v_gene: TRBV11-2; abundance: -; j_gene: TRBJ2-2; d_gene: -
CDR3aa: CASNSAGGYNEQFF; CDR3nt: TGTGCCAGCAACTCAGCGGGGGGGTACAATGAGCAGTTCTTC; v_gene: TRBV6-5; abundance: -; j_gene: TRBJ2-1; d_gene: TRBD2
CDR3aa: CATQRGASADTQYF; CDR3nt: TGTGCCACCCAGCGGGGGGCAAGCGCAGATACGCAGTATTTT; v_gene: TRBV9; abundance: -; j_gene: TRBJ2-3; d_gene: TRBD2
CDR3aa: CASRNIRDSTYEQYF; CDR3nt: TGTGCCAGCAGAAACATCCGGGACAGCACCTACGAGCAGTACTTC; v_gene: TRBV25-1; abundance: -; j_gene: TRBJ2-7; d_gene: TRBD1